One sample yielded the 28 T cell receptor beta chains listed below, sequenced in a study of blood T cell repertoires in COVID-19. Data came from immunoSEQ multiplex PCR; TCRdb stores just in-frame clones and leaves some out. The table records 110,000 or so clones, over 75% of them present only once. Sequenced: peripheral blood. Receptor source: a woman aged 70-85 years who had recovered from COVID-19.

The V and J genes are TRBV24-1 and TRBJ2-3, with 10 positions matching TRBD1. This CDR3 region has 17 residues. CDR1 KGHDR and CDR2 SFDVKD come from the germline V gene. After removal of 3 bases from V and 2 bases from J, the junction contained 7 bases not matched to a gene. CDR3 loop: CATSDPGQGIYTDTQYF. CDR3 DNA sequence: TGTGCCACCAGTGATCCGGGACAGGGGATTTACACAGATACGCAGTATTTT.

In this sample, this clone turned up once. The V and J genes are TRBV6-2 or TRBV6-3 and TRBJ2-4; tentative D call: TRBD1 (6 bases). The germline V and J ends were trimmed by 0 bases and 1 base, with 16 bases remaining between them. Germline CDR1 and CDR2: MNHEY and SVGEGT. This CDR3 has 18 amino acids. Here the CDR3 DNA reads TGTGCCAGCAGTTACTCGCCTGGACAGAATCTTGCCAAAAACATTCAGTACTTC. Translation gives CASSYSPGQNLAKNIQYF.

The chain joins TRBV28 to TRBJ1-5; D remains ambiguous. The V and J ends lost 7 bases and 4 bases respectively, with 8 bases between them. Germline CDR1 MDHEN, CDR2 SYDVKM. The CDR3 is made up of 12 amino acids. DNA for the CDR3: TGTGCCAGCACCAGTATTAATCAGCCCCAGCATTTT. It encodes CASTSINQPQHF.

The V and J genes are TRBV6-5 and TRBJ2-1, with 8 nucleotides matching TRBD2. The CDR3 is 15 amino acids. V was pared by 6 bases and J by 12 bases, with 16 bases of the junction left unmatched. The germline V gene has CDR1 MNHEY and CDR2 SVGAGI. Here the CDR3 DNA reads TGTGCCAGCAGCCCCTCGGTAGCGGGATCCATAGGGCAGTTCTTC. Translated: CASSPSVAGSIGQFF.

The chain combines TRBV5-4 with TRBJ2-5, with 8 bases fitting TRBD1. V was clipped by 5 bases and J by 4 bases; unmatched bases: 7. The CDR3 runs 14 residues. Germline CDR1 is SGHNT and CDR2 is YYREEE (reference sequence). CDR3 amino acids: CASRARQGRETQYF. CDR3 coding DNA: TGTGCCAGCAGGGCCCGACAGGGGCGAGAGACCCAGTACTTC.

This chain connects TRBV7-2 to TRBJ2-3; 8 bases are a match to TRBD2. Germline lookup yields CDR1 SGHTA and CDR2 FQGNSA. The CDR3 has 15 amino acids. V shed 6 bases and J 3 bases; nucleotides not matched to a gene: 8. The CDR3 DNA reads TGTGCCAGCAGTTTTCGGGGGGGCCGGACAGATACGCAGTATTTT. This codes for CASSFRGGRTDTQYF. Full variable domain (missing parts from reference TRBV7-2 and TRBJ2-3): GAGVSQSPSNKVTEKGKDVELRCDPISGHTALYWYRQSLGQGLEFLIYFQGNSAPDKSGLPSDRFSAERTGGSVSTLTIQRTQQEDSAVYLCASSFRGGRTDTQYFGPGTRLTVL.

The J gene is TRBJ2-7, the V gene TRBV19, with TRBD1 identical over 7 bases. The trim removed 7 bases at V and 5 bases at J, leaving 11 bases unmatched. The germline CDR1 and CDR2 sequences are LNHDA and SQIVND (reference sequence). The CDR3 consists of 14 residues. CDR3 bases: TGTGCCAGTATGGGGAGACAGGGACCCCACGAGCAGTACTTC. Encoded protein: CASMGRQGPHEQYF.

This chain uses TRBV19 with TRBJ1-5; 10 bases align to TRBD1. Germline V gene sequence: CDR1 LNHDA, CDR2 SQIVND (reference sequence). The CDR3 spans 15 residues. V lost 5 bases, J lost 5 bases, and 6 bases stayed unmatched. DNA for the CDR3: TGTGCCAGTAGTGTGACCGGGACAGGGGATCAGCCCCAGCATTTT. It translates to CASSVTGTGDQPQHF.

The gene calls are TRBV7-2 and TRBJ1-4, with D perhaps TRBD1 (5 bases). V was pared by 1 base and J by 8 bases, with 8 bases between. Germline V lookup: CDR1 SGHTA, CDR2 FQGNSA. CDR3 length: 13 amino acids. The CDR3 loop is CASSLVAGEKLFF. The CDR3 nucleotides read TGTGCCAGCAGCTTAGTGGCAGGGGAAAAACTGTTTTTT.

The chain couples TRBV2 to TRBJ1-4; TRBD1 agrees at 7 bases. Germline V gives CDR1 SNHLY, CDR2 FYNNEI. The CDR3 contains 15 residues. V gave up 6 bases and J gave up 0 bases; unmatched junction bases: 4. Here the CDR3 reads CASRLQGATNEKLFF. Here the CDR3 DNA reads TGTGCCAGCAGGCTTCAGGGGGCAACTAATGAAAAACTGTTTTTT.

V is TRBV18 and J is TRBJ1-2; D call uncertain. Between the trimmed V and J ends, which lost 3 bases and 8 bases, there was a span of 25 bases. The CDR3 runs 17 residues. CDR1 KGHSH and CDR2 LQKENI come from the germline V gene. CDR3 sequence reads: CASSPFRYDGLGWGYTF. In DNA form, the CDR3 reads TGTGCCAGCTCACCCTTCCGTTATGACGGACTTGGGTGGGGCTACACCTTC.

This sequence joins TRBV10-3 and TRBJ2-7; perhaps TRBD2 as D (5 bases). Per the germline V gene, CDR1 is ENHRY and CDR2 is SYGVKD. This CDR3 region has 15 residues. The germline V and J ends were trimmed by 2 bases and 4 bases, with 15 bases remaining between them. The CDR3 region is CAISEPAESGYEQYF. CDR3 DNA: TGTGCCATCAGTGAGCCAGCAGAGAGCGGATACGAGCAGTACTTC.

The V call is TRBV7-9, the J call TRBJ2-5; no reliable D call. In germline, CDR1 is SEHNR, CDR2 FQNEAQ (reference sequence). This CDR3 is 15 amino acids long. Trimming took off 5 bases at V and 2 bases at J, with 15 bases between the two ends. CDR3 DNA: TGTGCCAGCAGCCTAGGCTCCGTGAGGCAAGAGACCCAGTACTTC. It encodes CASSLGSVRQETQYF.

This rearrangement joins TRBV6-5 to TRBJ2-2; TRBD1 agrees at 9 bases. Trimming took 4 bases from V and 5 from J; bases not matched to a gene: 8. Germline assignment: CDR1 MNHEY and CDR2 SVGAGI. The CDR3 is made up of 16 amino acids. CDR3 coding DNA: TGTGCCAGCAGTTTCCGGACAGGGGAGGAGACCGGGGAGCTGTTTTTT. It encodes CASSFRTGEETGELFF.

The chain couples TRBV4-3 to TRBJ2-3, with TRBD2 identical over 8 bases. The CDR3 loop spans 16 amino acids. Germline CDR1 LGHNA, CDR2 YSLEER. The V segment lost 3 bases and the J segment 0 bases; nucleotides outside the gene matches: 5. The CDR3 coding sequence is TGCGCCAGCAGCCAGGTAGCGGGATCTAGCACAGATACGCAGTATTTT. As protein: CASSQVAGSSTDTQYF.

This chain uses TRBV5-1 with TRBJ2-3, with 8 positions matching TRBD2. Germline lookup yields CDR1 SGHRS and CDR2 YFSETQ. V was pared by 0 bases and J by 2 bases, with 5 bases of the junction left unmatched. The CDR3 spans 16 residues. The CDR3 is CASSLGVGRVTDTQYF. In DNA form, the CDR3 reads TGCGCCAGCAGCTTGGGGGTCGGGAGGGTCACAGATACGCAGTATTTT.

The genes are TRBV29-1 and TRBJ2-5, with D tentatively TRBD1 (6 bases). This CDR3 is built from 12 residues. Germline V gene data show CDR1 as SQVTM and CDR2 as ANQGSEA. Trimming pared 6 bases from V and 3 bases from J, leaving 11 bases between. The CDR3 region has the DNA TGCAGCGTCGGGACACTAAAAGAGACCCAGTACTTC. This gives the protein CSVGTLKETQYF.

The chain combines TRBV4-1 with TRBJ2-3; 8 nucleotides match TRBD2. The CDR3 loop spans 16 amino acids. Germline-derived CDR1 and CDR2 are MGHRA and YSYEKL. Trimming cost V 1 base and J 6 bases; bases outside gene matches: 9. CDR3 coding DNA: TGCGCCAGCAGCCAAGGGTTGATAGCGGGGAGGGATACGCAGTATTTT. This gives the protein CASSQGLIAGRDTQYF.

The sample holds one count of this clone. This chain joins TRBV28 and TRBJ1-5, with 8 nucleotides matching TRBD1. With 5 bases clipped from V and 0 bases from J, the junction kept 6 bases outside the gene matches. Germline loops: CDR1 MDHEN, CDR2 SYDVKM. CDR3 size: 16 residues. The CDR3 loop reads CASSSYRGNSNQPQHF. CDR3 nucleotide sequence: TGTGCCAGCAGTAGCTACAGGGGGAATAGCAATCAGCCCCAGCATTTT. Based on the CDR3 plus reference TRBV28 and TRBJ1-5, the full variable domain is DVKVTQSSRYLVKRTGEKVFLECVQDMDHENMFWYRQDPGLGLRLIYFSYDVKMKEKGDIPEGYSVSREKKERFSLILESASTNQTSMYLCASSSYRGNSNQPQHFGDGTRLSIL.

This rearrangement joins TRBV29-1 to TRBJ2-5; a possible D gene is TRBD2 (5 bases). CDR1 and CDR2 (germline): SQVTM, ANQGSEA. This CDR3 has 14 amino acids. Between the trimmed V and J ends, which lost 4 bases and 5 bases, there was a span of 17 bases. In DNA, the CDR3 is TGCAGCGTTGTAGGGCATCTCCGGGGTGAGACCCAGTACTTC. Protein: CSVVGHLRGETQYF.

The chain recombines TRBV6-7 with TRBJ1-2; D is possibly TRBD1 (5 bases). TRBV6-7 is given ORF status, its function remaining uncertain. This CDR3 region has 17 residues. V lost 6 bases, J lost 1 base, and 21 bases lay in between. The CDR3 spells CASSLGTPRDLNYGYTF. The CDR3 nucleotides read TGTGCCAGCAGCTTGGGGACTCCGAGGGACCTTAACTATGGCTACACCTTC.

This clone was found once. The chain joins TRBV18 to TRBJ1-2; no clear D. The germline gives CDR1 KGHSH, CDR2 LQKENI. CDR3 length: 15 amino acids. Trimming removed 3 bases from V and 3 bases from J, with 14 bases in between. CDR3 coding DNA: TGTGCCAGCTCACCTCTCCGAGTCACAGACTATGGCTACACCTTC. Encoded protein: CASSPLRVTDYGYTF.

In its sample, this clone was seen a few times. This chain links TRBV5-4 with TRBJ2-7; 9 bases agree with TRBD1. CDR1 is SGHNT, CDR2 YYREEE, per germline (reference sequence). V was pared by 4 bases and J by 6 bases, with 11 bases of the junction left unmatched. This CDR3 is 15 amino acids long. CDR3 sequence reads: CASSRPGTGMPEQYF. The CDR3 DNA reads TGTGCCAGCAGCAGACCCGGGACAGGGATGCCCGAGCAGTACTTC.

This chain connects TRBV7-2 to TRBJ2-1, with D possibly TRBD1 on 5 matching bases. The CDR3 totals 12 residues. Per the germline V gene, CDR1 is SGHTA and CDR2 is FQGNSA. V lost 5 bases, J lost 7 bases, and 9 bases lay in between. The CDR3 loop reads CASSQQGNEQFF. DNA for the CDR3: TGTGCCAGCAGCCAGCAGGGTAATGAGCAGTTCTTC.

The chain recombines TRBV3-1 (or the pseudogene TRBV3-2) with TRBJ1-2; TRBD1 matches 7 bases. Trimming took 3 bases from V and 3 from J; bases not matched to a gene: 7. Germline CDR1 is LGHDT and CDR2 is YNNKEL (reference sequence). The CDR3 extends over 15 amino acids. The CDR3 bases are TGTGCCAGCAGCCAGGGACCCAGGGGGGACTATGGCTACACCTTC. It specifies CASSQGPRGDYGYTF.

The J gene is TRBJ1-2, the V gene TRBV12-3 or TRBV12-4, with D unclear. The V end was cut by 5 bases, the J end by 0 bases, with 7 bases between. The CDR3 is 13 amino acids. CDR3 region: CASSPDSNYGYTF. CDR3 DNA sequence: TGTGCCAGCAGTCCCGACTCTAACTATGGCTACACCTTC.

The DNA for the CDR3 is TGTGCCTGGGAAGCAAGGGGCTCCCGCTCTGGAAACACCATATATTTT. Protein sequence: CAWEARGSRSGNTIYF. V and J are TRBV30 and TRBJ1-3; TRBD1 is a possible D gene (5 bases). Trimming took 5 bases from V and 0 from J, leaving 17 bases between them. Germline V gives CDR1 GTSNPN, CDR2 SVGIG (reference sequence). This CDR3 spans 16 amino acids.

The chain is built from TRBV3-1 (or the pseudogene TRBV3-2) and TRBJ2-3; 11 bases agree with TRBD2. Germline V lookup: CDR1 LGHDT, CDR2 YNNKEL (reference sequence). CDR3 length: 17 amino acids. The ends lost 4 bases at V and 5 bases at J; junction bases unmatched: 11. The CDR3 nucleotides are TGTGCCAGCAGCCGAAACCTCCTAGCGGGAGGTGTAGATACGCAGTATTTT. As protein: CASSRNLLAGGVDTQYF.